What follows are 26 T cell receptor beta chains derived from one specimen sequenced in a study of shared clonotypes between healthy human individuals. Sequencing used immunoSEQ multiplex PCR; TCRdb keeps in-frame clones, though not all of them. The sample yields about 2 million clones, just under 95% seen once. CD45RO negativity and positive selection for CCR7 defined naive CD8 cells, a population that excluded terminally differentiated effector memory CD45RA+ cells. Input material: naive CD8+ T cells sorted from blood. The receptors were sampled from a young man in good health.

The genes are TRBV19 and TRBJ2-2, with TRBD1 identical over 9 bases. The J segment lost 4 bases and the V segment lost 10 bases, leaving 7 bases of the junction unmatched. This CDR3 has 14 residues. The germline V gene encodes CDR1 LNHDA and CDR2 SQIVND (reference sequence). The DNA for the CDR3 is TGTGCCATCAGGACAGGGGAGGCCACCGGGGAGCTGTTTTTT. Amino acids: CAIRTGEATGELFF.

The CDR3 loop reads CASSWALSVTDTQYF. The CDR3, as DNA: TGTGCCAGCAGCTGGGCATTGTCAGTCACAGATACGCAGTATTTT. V gene TRBV11-2 combines with J gene TRBJ2-3; D gene uncertain. Germline V gives CDR1 SGHAT, CDR2 FQNNGV. There are 15 residues in the CDR3. V was shortened by 4 bases and J by 2 bases, with 13 bases between the two germline ends.

The chain carries TRBV13 and TRBJ2-3, with D unclear. CDR1 is PRHDT and CDR2 is FYEKMQ in the germline V gene (reference sequence). V was pared by 1 base and J by 2 bases, with 10 bases between. This CDR3 has 15 amino acids. The CDR3 sequence is CASSLELSPTDTQYF. For the CDR3, the DNA is TGTGCCAGCAGCTTAGAGCTGTCCCCCACAGATACGCAGTATTTT.

The chain couples TRBV25-1 to TRBJ1-2; tentative D call: TRBD1 (5 bases). The CDR3 runs to 14 residues. In germline, CDR1 is MGHDK, CDR2 SYGVNS. Trimming pared 4 bases from V and 6 bases from J, leaving 15 bases between. In DNA form, the CDR3 reads TGTGCCAGCAGTGCCACAGGTTCCCCAGATGGCTACACCTTC. Protein product: CASSATGSPDGYTF.

This rearrangement joins TRBV30 to TRBJ1-1; possible D gene TRBD1, 6 bases. Between the trimmed V and J ends, which lost 1 base and 3 bases, there was a span of 12 bases. The CDR3 extends over 14 amino acids. CDR1 is GTSNPN and CDR2 is SVGIG in the germline V gene (reference sequence). CDR3 bases: TGTGCCTGGAGTGACCGGGGGGCAGACACTGAAGCTTTCTTT. It translates to CAWSDRGADTEAFF.

DNA of the CDR3: TGTGCCAGCAGCCCTGGGGGTTCCGGAAATGAGCAGTTCTTC. The encoded protein is CASSPGGSGNEQFF. The rearrangement links TRBV7-6 to TRBJ2-1; D could derive from TRBD1 or TRBD2 (5 bases each). V lost 5 bases to trimming and J lost 7 bases, with 15 bases between them. Germline values: CDR1 SGHVS, CDR2 FNYEAQ. The CDR3 sequence is 14 residues long.

The genes are TRBV6-5 and TRBJ1-2; D gene uncertain. CDR1 MNHEY and CDR2 SVGAGI come from the germline V gene. V was shortened by 2 bases and J by 8 bases, with 12 bases between the two germline ends. CDR3 length equals 13 residues. The CDR3 here is CASSYRGAWGYTF. CDR3 DNA sequence: TGTGCCAGCAGTTACCGGGGTGCGTGGGGCTACACCTTC.

This chain uses TRBV13 with TRBJ2-2; D is unresolved. The length of the CDR3 is 13 residues. Trimming pared 1 base from V and 7 bases from J, leaving 7 bases between. The germline V gene has CDR1 PRHDT and CDR2 FYEKMQ (reference sequence). CDR3 bases: TGTGCCAGCAGCTTAGCAATATTCGGGGAGCTGTTTTTT. It translates to CASSLAIFGELFF.

V is TRBV5-6 and J is TRBJ1-4; D not resolved. V was cut by 4 bases and J by 0 bases, with 10 bases left in between. Germline V CDR1 and CDR2: SGHDT, YYEEEE. The CDR3 has 15 amino acids. As DNA, the CDR3 is TGTGCCAGCAGCCCGTCGATCACAACTAATGAAAAACTGTTTTTT. This gives the protein CASSPSITTNEKLFF.

This clone has more than one count but fewer than ten. V usage is TRBV6-6 and J usage is TRBJ1-2, with D unresolved. The CDR3 sequence is 11 residues long. Germline CDR1 reads MNHNY; CDR2 reads SVGAGI (reference sequence). Trimming took 5 bases from V and 10 from J, leaving 11 bases between them. CDR3 amino acids: CASSESTTYTF. CDR3 sequence (DNA): TGTGCCAGCAGTGAATCCACTACCTACACCTTC.

V gene TRBV9 combines with J gene TRBJ1-5; no clear D gene. The CDR3 sequence is 15 residues long. CDR1 SGDLS and CDR2 YYNGEE come from the germline V gene. V was trimmed by 4 bases and J by 1 base, leaving 12 bases between them. The CDR3 DNA reads TGTGCCAGCAGCCTAGGCGCGGGAAGCAATCAGCCCCAGCATTTT. Amino acid sequence: CASSLGAGSNQPQHF.

V is TRBV4-1 and J is TRBJ2-7, with 11 bases that match TRBD2. Germline CDR1 MGHRA, CDR2 YSYEKL. Trimming at V came to 4 bases and at J to 4 bases, leaving 3 bases not matched to a gene. This CDR3 has 14 amino acids. Here the CDR3 reads CASSPGLAVYEQYF. CDR3 nucleotides: TGCGCCAGCAGCCCGGGACTAGCGGTTTACGAGCAGTACTTC.

For this clone: Other DNA sequences in this specimen translate into the identical CDR3. J is TRBJ2-7 and V is TRBV7-6; perhaps D is TRBD1 or TRBD2 (6 bases each). V was pared by 3 bases and J by 3 bases, with 12 bases between. The CDR3 has 14 residues. The germline CDR1 and CDR2 sequences are SGHVS and FNYEAQ. CDR3 amino acids: CASSLGGGGYEQYF. CDR3 sequence (DNA): TGTGCCAGCAGCTTGGGTGGAGGGGGCTACGAGCAGTACTTC.

The V and J genes are TRBV5-5 and TRBJ2-7; D remains unclear. The V end was cut by 0 bases, the J end by 2 bases, with 9 bases between. The CDR3 loop spans 14 amino acids. Germline V gene data show CDR1 as SGHKS and CDR2 as YYEKEE (reference sequence). CDR3 residues: CASSLETPPYEQYF. CDR3 DNA: TGTGCCAGCAGCTTGGAGACTCCACCCTACGAGCAGTACTTC.

In its sample, this clone was seen once. This chain links TRBV6-5 with TRBJ1-6; D is possibly TRBD1 (6 bases). The CDR3 contains 15 residues. The germline V gene has CDR1 MNHEY and CDR2 SVGAGI. Trimming removed 0 bases from V and 8 bases from J, with 11 bases in between. In DNA, the CDR3 is TGTGCCAGCAGTTACTCGTCCGGGGGGCATTCACCCCTCCACTTT. Protein sequence: CASSYSSGGHSPLHF.

This chain connects TRBV29-1 to TRBJ2-7, with D maybe TRBD1 (5 bases). V was shortened by 4 bases and J by 4 bases, with 14 bases between the two germline ends. Germline V gives CDR1 SQVTM, CDR2 ANQGSEA. CDR3 length: 13 amino acids. CDR3 amino acids: CSVGTDNSYEQYF. As DNA, the CDR3 is TGCAGCGTTGGGACGGACAACTCATACGAGCAGTACTTC.

This rearrangement joins TRBV5-4 to TRBJ2-2; TRBD1 agrees at 11 bases. CDR1 is SGHNT and CDR2 is YYREEE in the germline V gene (reference sequence). The V gene end was trimmed by 4 bases and the J gene end by 1 base; junction bases not matched to a gene: 6. CDR3 length: 17 residues. This chain's CDR3 is CASSPPDRGLNTGELFF. DNA of the CDR3: TGTGCCAGCAGCCCACCGGACAGGGGGCTGAACACCGGGGAGCTGTTTTTT.

The CDR3 loop reads CASSQGGQSGTYEQYF. DNA for the CDR3: TGCGCCAGCAGCCAAGGGGGGCAGTCTGGGACCTACGAGCAGTACTTC. The chain is built from TRBV4-1 and TRBJ2-7, with D maybe TRBD1 (6 bases). V was pared by 1 base and J by 2 bases, with 15 bases between. Germline CDR1 reads MGHRA; CDR2 reads YSYEKL. CDR3 length: 16 residues.

This chain connects TRBV19 to TRBJ2-2; D is undetermined. This CDR3 spans 17 amino acids. Germline V gene lookup returns CDR1 LNHDA and CDR2 SQIVND (reference sequence). Deletions cut 1 base from V and 4 bases from J, with 16 bases between. CDR3 sequence: CASSIAGGPWGTGELFF. For the CDR3, the DNA is TGTGCCAGTAGTATAGCTGGCGGACCCTGGGGCACCGGGGAGCTGTTTTTT. Full variable domain (outside the CDR3, taken from reference TRBV19 and TRBJ2-2): DGGITQSPKYLFRKEGQNVTLSCEQNLNHDAMYWYRQDPGQGLRLIYYSQIVNDFQKGDIAEGYSVSREKKESFPLTVTSAQKNPTAFYLCASSIAGGPWGTGELFFGEGSRLTVL.

Of note for this clone: Within the sample, other DNA sequences also encode this same CDR3. The chain uses TRBV4-1 and TRBJ1-2; TRBD1 might be the D (5 bases). Germline CDR1 reads MGHRA; CDR2 reads YSYEKL. The V and J ends lost 1 base and 5 bases respectively, with 8 bases between them. This CDR3 is 13 amino acids long. Here the CDR3 DNA reads TGCGCCAGCAGCCAAGTGGAGGGGTATGGCTACACCTTC. This gives the protein CASSQVEGYGYTF.

This chain joins TRBV30 and TRBJ2-1; TRBD2 is a possible D gene (5 bases). V was cut by 5 bases and J by 6 bases, with 8 bases left in between. The length of the CDR3 is 11 residues. Looked up from germline, CDR1 is GTSNPN and CDR2 is SVGIG (reference sequence). The CDR3 nucleotides are TGTGCCTGGCGGGGTCCCAATGAGCAGTTCTTC. It encodes CAWRGPNEQFF.

The chain recombines TRBV2 with TRBJ2-5; 14 nucleotides match TRBD2. V lost 4 bases, J lost 2 bases, and 6 bases stayed unmatched. The CDR3 consists of 17 residues. Germline CDR1 SNHLY, CDR2 FYNNEI. The CDR3 DNA follows: TGTGCCAGCAGTGCCGGGACTAGCGGGAGCCTACAAGAGACCCAGTACTTC. Translation: CASSAGTSGSLQETQYF.

This chain connects TRBV9 to TRBJ2-3; 7 bases map to TRBD2. This CDR3 region has 14 residues. From germline, CDR1 is SGDLS and CDR2 YYNGEE. V gave up 2 bases and J gave up 5 bases; unmatched junction bases: 5. Here the CDR3 reads CASSVGLEGDTQYF. In DNA form, the CDR3 reads TGTGCCAGCAGCGTCGGACTAGAAGGAGATACGCAGTATTTT. Full variable domain (missing parts from reference TRBV9 and TRBJ2-3): DSGVTQTPKHLITATGQRVTLRCSPRSGDLSVYWYQQSLDQGLQFLIQYYNGEERAKGNILERFSAQQFPDLHSELNLSSLELGDSALYFCASSVGLEGDTQYFGPGTRLTVL.

This clone came up once. The chain is built from TRBV11-2 and TRBJ2-2; 15 bases agree with TRBD2. The germline gives CDR1 SGHAT, CDR2 FQNNGV. The CDR3 contains 16 residues. Trimming at V came to 2 bases and at J to 7 bases, leaving 2 bases not matched to a gene. In DNA form, the CDR3 reads TGTGCCAGCAGCTTACCGGGACTAGCGGGAGGCGGGGAGCTGTTTTTT. Its protein product is CASSLPGLAGGGELFF.

The CDR3 here is CASSLVGRGGTDTQYF. The CDR3 DNA is TGTGCCAGCAGCTTAGTGGGGCGCGGGGGGACAGATACGCAGTATTTT. V is TRBV7-8 and J is TRBJ2-3, with TRBD2 matching 8 bases. This CDR3 has 16 residues. Germline V lookup: CDR1 SGHVS, CDR2 FQNEAQ. After removal of 1 base from V and 3 bases from J, the junction contained 6 bases not matched to a gene.

V and J are TRBV28 and TRBJ2-1; TRBD1 or TRBD2 may be the D gene (5 bases each). Deletions cut 3 bases from V and 4 bases from J, with 19 bases between. CDR1 and CDR2 (germline): MDHEN, SYDVKM. The CDR3 runs to 17 residues. The CDR3 reads CASSFHPGTGQYNEQFF. The CDR3, as DNA: TGTGCCAGCAGTTTTCATCCGGGGACGGGCCAATACAATGAGCAGTTCTTC. The full variable domain, in which reference TRBV28 and TRBJ2-1 provide the parts outside the CDR3, is DVKVTQSSRYLVKRTGEKVFLECVQDMDHENMFWYRQDPGLGLRLIYFSYDVKMKEKGDIPEGYSVSREKKERFSLILESASTNQTSMYLCASSFHPGTGQYNEQFFGPGTRLTVL.